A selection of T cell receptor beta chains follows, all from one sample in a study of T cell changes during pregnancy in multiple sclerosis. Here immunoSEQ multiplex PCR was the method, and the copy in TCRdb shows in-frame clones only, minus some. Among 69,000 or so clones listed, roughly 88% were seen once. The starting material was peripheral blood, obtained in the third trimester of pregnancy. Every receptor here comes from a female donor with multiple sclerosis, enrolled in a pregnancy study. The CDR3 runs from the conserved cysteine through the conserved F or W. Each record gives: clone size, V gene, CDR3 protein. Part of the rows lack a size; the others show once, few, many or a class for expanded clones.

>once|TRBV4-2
CASSPRDREVNEQFF
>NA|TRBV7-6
CASSFHGTGGADTQYF
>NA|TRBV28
CASSFGPGWTVQGYTF
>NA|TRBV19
CASSSSGTGALYGYTF
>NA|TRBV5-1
CASSFAGEETQYF
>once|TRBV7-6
CASSLMEGTEAFF
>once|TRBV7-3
CASSLSGGVQPQHF
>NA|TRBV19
CASSTSGLYTGELFF
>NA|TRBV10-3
CAIRTGQGAYNEQFF
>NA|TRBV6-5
CASSPLAGVQFF
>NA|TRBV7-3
CASSFNSLSTEAFF
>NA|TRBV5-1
CASSLYRGHEQYF
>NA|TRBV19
CASTAAYNQPQHF
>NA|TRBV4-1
CASSHRVGYGYTF